This T cell receptor beta chain was recovered during a study of OX40 agonist ivuxolimab in advanced cancers. The overall study: Intravenous ivuxolimab at 0.01 to 10 mg/kg was given to patients every 2 weeks. Averaging approximately 60 years in age, with a range of about 23 to 79, the cohort was around 85% male. Study-wide results and limits: By week 6 at 0.1 to 3.0 mg/kg, blood CD4+ and CD8+ T cells had expanded clonally.

V was cut by 4 bases and J by 0 bases, with 13 bases left in between. This CDR3 is 16 amino acids long. Germline lookup yields CDR1 SGHNT and CDR2 YENEEA. Profiling relied on immunoSEQ multiplex PCR, and the TCRdb table lists in-frame clones only, not all of them. The repertoire holds 70,000 to 80,000 clones, 92% seen once, with less than 0.55% in the top ten. Notes on this clone: What it binds is not known.

The specimen was CD4+ or CD8+ T cells sorted from blood, collected in a trial of the OX40 agonist ivuxolimab. This chain uses TRBV11-3 with TRBJ1-3; D is unresolved. The clonotype comes from an adult with an advanced solid tumor such as melanoma, head and neck, liver or kidney cancer. CDR3 loop: CASSSRRDISGNTIYF. DNA for the CDR3: TGTGCCAGCAGCTCCCGCCGGGATATCTCTGGAAACACCATATATTTT.